These T cell receptor beta chains were read from a single sample in a study of cytomegalovirus exposure and HLA in healthy donors. Measured with immunoSEQ multiplex PCR; TCRdb has only the in-frame clones, and not every one. Of around 200,000 clones listed, over 60% were seen once; the top ten hold under 2%. The sample taken for sequencing was PBMCs. These receptor sequences come from a man between 18 and 35 years old in good health and CMV-seronegative. Both conserved end residues are part of each CDR3. A D gene is named only where the DNA matches it firmly. Clone size is not always given. Where it is, it says once, few, many or a class for expanded clones.

CDR3nt	CDR3aa	v_gene	j_gene	d_gene	abundance
TGTGCCAGCAGCTTAGGGCTAGCGCTCAAATATAACACCGGGGAGCTGTTTTTT	CASSLGLALKYNTGELFF	TRBV7-2	TRBJ2-2	.	.
TGTGCCAGCAGTTACTCAGGAAGTGAGGCGGGGCAGCCCCAGCATTTT	CASSYSGSEAGQPQHF	TRBV6-5	TRBJ1-5	.	.
TGTGCCAGCAGTTCCGTGCAGGGTCGTGGCAAAAACATTCAGTACTTC	CASSSVQGRGKNIQYF	TRBV27	TRBJ2-4	.	.
TGTGCCTGGAGCGGGTCTGACGAGCAGTTCTTC	CAWSGSDEQFF	TRBV30	TRBJ2-1	.	once
TGTGCCAGCAGCTTGTTGAGGCACACTGAAGCTTTCTTT	CASSLLRHTEAFF	TRBV7-8	TRBJ1-1	.	.
TGTGCCAGCAGCTCCCTCGGCGGGAGCTCCTACAATGAGCAGTTCTTC	CASSSLGGSSYNEQFF	TRBV7-9	TRBJ2-1	TRBD2	few
TGCAGCGTCCGACAGGGACGGACCGGGGAGCTGTTTTTT	CSVRQGRTGELFF	TRBV29-1	TRBJ2-2	TRBD1	.
TGTGCCAGCAGCGATAGAGTGGCCGGGGAGCTGTTTTTT	CASSDRVAGELFF	TRBV5-4	TRBJ2-2	.	.
TGTGCCAGCACCTCTAGTGGACTAGCGAGGGAGACCCAGTACTTC	CASTSSGLARETQYF	TRBV7-2	TRBJ2-5	TRBD2	.
TGCAGCGTCTTGGAAGGGGGTAGGGGGGAGACCCAGTACTTC	CSVLEGGRGETQYF	TRBV29-1	TRBJ2-5	.	.
TGTGCCAGCAGCGTAGCTCGGGTAGCGGCTAGCACAGATACGCAGTATTTT	CASSVARVAASTDTQYF	TRBV9	TRBJ2-3	.	.
TGCGCCAGCAGCTTGGCGCTAGCGGGGGATAATGAGCAGTTCTTC	CASSLALAGDNEQFF	TRBV5-1	TRBJ2-1	TRBD2	few
TGTGCCAGCAGCGCGGACAGGGACTACAATGAGCAGTTCTTC	CASSADRDYNEQFF	TRBV9	TRBJ2-1	TRBD1	.
TGTGCCAGCAGGGATGGGACAGGGGGCTATGAGCAGTTCTTC	CASRDGTGGYEQFF	TRBV27	TRBJ2-1	TRBD1	once
TGTGCCTGGAGTCCCCTTAGCTCTGGAAACACCATATATTTT	CAWSPLSSGNTIYF	TRBV30	TRBJ1-3	.	.
TGTGCCAGCAGTAAATTCGGGGGTACCTACGAGCAGTACTTC	CASSKFGGTYEQYF	TRBV27	TRBJ2-7	.	.
TGCGCCAGCAGCTCGGACAGGGGCGGCTCCGAGCAGTACTTC	CASSSDRGGSEQYF	TRBV5-1	TRBJ2-7	TRBD1	.
TGTGCCAGCAGTGAAGACAGGGGGAGTCAGCCCCAGCATTTT	CASSEDRGSQPQHF	TRBV2	TRBJ1-5	TRBD1	.
TGTGCCTGGAAGGCTGGGCGAAACTATGGCTACACCTTC	CAWKAGRNYGYTF	TRBV30	TRBJ1-2	.	.
TGTGCCAGCAGCTTAGGTCCAGCGGGCTTCCAAGAGACCCAGTACTTC	CASSLGPAGFQETQYF	TRBV7-2	TRBJ2-5	.	.
TGTGCCAGCAGTGAAGAAAAGGGGGGGAGCTCCTACGAGCAGTACTTC	CASSEEKGGSSYEQYF	TRBV2	TRBJ2-7	.	once
TGTGCCTGGAGTGAGTCCTATACAGGCAACTACTATGGCTACACCTTC	CAWSESYTGNYYGYTF	TRBV30	TRBJ1-2	.	.
TGTGCCAGCAGCGCCCCTGAGGGACTAGCGGAAGACAATGAGCAGTTCTTC	CASSAPEGLAEDNEQFF	TRBV9	TRBJ2-1	TRBD2	.
TGTGCCAGCTCACCACAGGGGGACGCCGGGGAGCTGTTTTTT	CASSPQGDAGELFF	TRBV18	TRBJ2-2	.	.
TGTGCCAGCACTACCGCCGGGATTTCCTACGAGCAGTACTTC	CASTTAGISYEQYF	TRBV27	TRBJ2-7	.	.
TGTGCCAGCAGCCCGGGGACCGGGGAGCTGTTTTTT	CASSPGTGELFF	TRBV4-2	TRBJ2-2	.	.
TGTGCCAGCAGCCAGGCAAGGGAAGCGGGCTACGAGCAGTACTTC	CASSQAREAGYEQYF	TRBV4-2	TRBJ2-7	.	.
TGTGCCAGCAGCCCTGTGGGGGGGCCCTCCTACGAGCAGTACTTC	CASSPVGGPSYEQYF	TRBV9	TRBJ2-7	.	.
TGTGCCAGCAGCTTACGGTGGGGGGGCGCGGATACGCAGTATTTT	CASSLRWGGADTQYF	TRBV11-3	TRBJ2-3	.	few
TGCGCCAGCAGCTTGGCCGGGACTAGCGGGGATGAGACCCAGTACTTC	CASSLAGTSGDETQYF	TRBV5-1	TRBJ2-5	TRBD2	.
TGCGCCAGCAGCTTGGCCGGGCAGGGGAGCACAGATACGCAGTATTTT	CASSLAGQGSTDTQYF	TRBV5-1	TRBJ2-3	.	once
TGTGCCAGCAGTGAGGGCGGGAGACACTACAATGAGCAGTTCTTC	CASSEGGRHYNEQFF	TRBV2	TRBJ2-1	TRBD2	.
TGTGCCAGCAGTTTACTTGGTAGCCGAAGCTCCTACAATGAGCAGTTCTTC	CASSLLGSRSSYNEQFF	TRBV28	TRBJ2-1	.	.
TGTGCCAGCAGCTTGGGGGGCTATAGCAATCAGCCCCAGCATTTT	CASSLGGYSNQPQHF	TRBV5-8	TRBJ1-5	.	.
TGCAGCGTTGGGGAGTACGAGCAGTACTTC	CSVGEYEQYF	TRBV29-1	TRBJ2-7	.	.
TGTGCCAGCAGCTTTTCTGGAGCGGGAGGTTGGCAAGAGACCCAGTACTTC	CASSFSGAGGWQETQYF	TRBV7-9	TRBJ2-5	TRBD2	.
TGTGCCAGCAGCTTCGGACTAGCGGGGGGCGCAGATACGCAGTATTTT	CASSFGLAGGADTQYF	TRBV11-2	TRBJ2-3	TRBD2	.
TGTGCCAGCAGCCCCCAGGTTAGCGGGGGAACCGGGGAGCTGTTTTTT	CASSPQVSGGTGELFF	TRBV5-6	TRBJ2-2	TRBD2	.
TGTGCCATCAGTGAGCCCAGGGGGAACACTGAAGCTTTCTTT	CAISEPRGNTEAFF	TRBV10-3	TRBJ1-1	.	.
TGTGCCAGCAGTCCCTCGGACAGGGGGCGACCCTGCGGCTTC	CASSPSDRGRPCGF	TRBV28	TRBJ1-2	TRBD1	.
TGTGCCAGCAGCGTAGAATTGACAGGGGAGACGGGGGAGCAGTACTTC	CASSVELTGETGEQYF	TRBV9	TRBJ2-7	TRBD1	.
TGTGCCAGCAGCGTGGATAGCGGCACCGGGGAGCTGTTTTTT	CASSVDSGTGELFF	TRBV9	TRBJ2-2	.	.
TGTGCCAGCACCCCAGGAGGGGCCAGGGGGATGAACACTGAAGCTTTCTTT	CASTPGGARGMNTEAFF	TRBV11-2	TRBJ1-1	TRBD1	.
TGCAGCGTTCGGACAGGGAACTACGAGCAGTACTTC	CSVRTGNYEQYF	TRBV29-1	TRBJ2-7	TRBD1	.
TGTGCCACCAGCAGAGATGAAGTGGCGGGAACCGGGGAGCTGTTTTTT	CATSRDEVAGTGELFF	TRBV15	TRBJ2-2	.	.
TGTGCCAGCAGTGAATTCCTCGCGAACACCGGGGAGCTGTTTTTT	CASSEFLANTGELFF	TRBV2	TRBJ2-2	.	.
TGCGCCAGCAGCCAGGCCGCGGGGGCAGGGAAGGGCTACACCTTC	CASSQAAGAGKGYTF	TRBV4-3	TRBJ1-2	.	.
TGTGCCAGCAGTGACGTCCGGTCTAGCTATGGCTACACCTTC	CASSDVRSSYGYTF	TRBV6-1	TRBJ1-2	.	.